The next 30 T cell receptor beta chains were all read from a single sample in a study of Graves' ophthalmopathy and Graves' hyperthyroidism. TCR beta CDR3 regions were amplified from RNA transcripts. First-round RT-PCR with HTBI primers preceded a second-round multiplex PCR. TCRdb itself ran the multiplex PCR reads through MiXCR, one entry per CDR3 protein. The data contain some 1.1 million distinct CDR3 sequences, about two fifths of them singletons. The source material was peripheral blood or thyroid tissue (not recorded which). These receptors all stem from an adult man with Graves' hyperthyroidism.

This clonotype came up many times. The chain joins TRBV25-1 to TRBJ1-6; D gene unclear. Trimming took 3 bases from V and 9 from J, leaving 12 bases between them. Germline V lookup: CDR1 MGHDK, CDR2 SYGVNS. CDR3 size: 14 residues. CDR3 DNA sequence: TGTGCCAGCAGTGATATTTCGGTGGGTTCACCCCTCCACTTT. Translating it yields CASSDISVGSPLHF.

This clonotype occurred many times. The chain employs TRBV6-4 and TRBJ1-1; D call uncertain. V lost 3 bases and J lost 3, with 11 bases in between. This CDR3 contains 14 residues. Germline V gene sequence: CDR1 MRHNA, CDR2 SNTAGT. The CDR3 region has the DNA TGTGCCAGCAGTGATGTCATCGGGGACACTGAAGCTTTCTTT. Its protein is CASSDVIGDTEAFF.

This clonotype showed up many times. V usage is TRBV24-1 and J usage is TRBJ2-2; the D is unclear. Trimming took 4 bases from V and 9 from J, leaving 11 bases between them. Germline CDR1 reads KGHDR; CDR2 reads SFDVKD. This CDR3 contains 13 residues. The CDR3 is CATSELEHRELFF. CDR3 in DNA: TGTGCCACCAGTGAATTAGAACACCGGGAGCTGTTTTTT.

This clonotype was found many times. The chain recombines TRBV5-1 with TRBJ1-4; weak D call: TRBD1 (6 bases). The CDR3 is 14 residues long. The germline gives CDR1 SGHRS, CDR2 YFSETQ. Trimming shortened V by 0 bases and J by 8 bases, and 11 bases separated the two germline ends. The CDR3 region is CASSLDREGEKLFF. The CDR3 nucleotides are TGCGCCAGCAGCTTGGACAGGGAAGGCGAAAAACTGTTTTTT.

This clonotype appeared many times. J is TRBJ2-2 and V is TRBV7-9; possible D gene TRBD2, 5 bases. Trimming shortened V by 5 bases and J by 0 bases, and 10 bases separated the two germline ends. CDR1 and CDR2 from the germline V gene are SEHNR and FQNEAQ (reference sequence). CDR3 length: 15 amino acids. Written as DNA, the CDR3 is TGTGCCAGCAGCGAGGACTTGCCGAACACCGGGGAGCTGTTTTTT. It translates to CASSEDLPNTGELFF.

The sample holds a few counts of this clonotype. Relative to the germline gene, one junction end is altered; a read error may explain this. The CDR3 nucleotides read TGTGCCAGCAGTGAACAGCGGGTGGGCTACGAGCGGTACTTC. Translation gives CASSEQRVGYERYF. The chain links TRBV25-1 to TRBJ2-7; tentative D call: TRBD2 (6 bases). In germline, CDR1 is MGHDK, CDR2 SYGVNS. The CDR3 is 14 residues long.

The rearrangement uses TRBV12-3 or TRBV12-4 and TRBJ2-6, with 8 bases fitting TRBD1. The ends lost 3 bases at V and 0 bases at J; junction bases unmatched: 10. The length of the CDR3 is 19 residues. Here the CDR3 DNA reads TGTGCCAGCAGTTTTTGGGCTCAGGGGGCTTTCTCTGGGGCCAACGTCCTGACTTTC. Residues: CASSFWAQGAFSGANVLTF.

The CDR3 loop reads CASSLSRLNQETQYF. The CDR3 DNA sequence: TGTGCCAGCAGTTTAAGCCGGTTAAATCAAGAGACCCAGTACTTC. This chain joins TRBV12-3 or TRBV12-4 and TRBJ2-5; no reliable D call. V lost 2 bases and J 2 bases, leaving 12 bases between the germline ends. The CDR3 has 15 amino acids.

This clonotype appeared a single time. With a much larger clone just one base away, this may be a read error. The genes are TRBV7-8 and TRBJ1-4; D might be TRBD1 (6 bases). CDR3 size: 15 residues. The germline gives CDR1 SGHVS, CDR2 FQNEAQ. CDR3 residues: CASSLVAGAHEKRFF. As DNA, the CDR3 is TGTGCCAGCAGCTTAGTTGCGGGGGCGCATGAAAAACGGTTTTTT.

The chain employs TRBV6-5 and TRBJ2-2, with D unresolved. The CDR3 contains 13 residues. V dropped 0 bases and J dropped 6 bases, with 5 bases sitting between them. Germline V gene data show CDR1 as MNHEY and CDR2 as SVGAGI. The CDR3 protein is CASSYSSAGELFF. CDR3 bases: TGTGCCAGCAGTTACTCTAGTGCCGGGGAGCTGTTTTTT.

The gene calls are TRBV2 and TRBJ2-2; maybe TRBD1 (6 bases). The V gene lost 4 bases and the J gene lost 3 bases, with 12 bases spanning the gap. There are 15 residues in the CDR3. CDR1 is SNHLY and CDR2 is FYNNEI in the germline V gene. The CDR3 coding sequence is TGTGCCAGCAGTGTCCGGGACACATACACCGGGGAGCTGTTTTTT. Protein: CASSVRDTYTGELFF.

This clonotype was recorded once. With a much larger clone just one base away, this may be a read error. The final CDR3 position lacks the conserved phenylalanine or tryptophan, pointing to a likely read error. The rearrangement joins TRBV7-2 to TRBJ1-1; D gene uncertain. The CDR3 runs 13 residues. Germline values: CDR1 SGHTA, CDR2 FQGNSA. V was pared by 2 bases and J by 2 bases, with 6 bases between. This CDR3 is CASSLHPNTEAFV. The CDR3 nucleotides read TGTGCCAGCAGCTTACATCCTAACACTGAAGCTTTCGTT.

This clonotype was counted between two and nine times. The rearrangement links TRBV3-1 to TRBJ2-7, with D perhaps TRBD2 (5 bases). V was shortened by 1 base and J by 4 bases, with 14 bases between the two germline ends. The CDR3 has 15 residues. Germline CDR1 reads LGHDT; CDR2 reads YNNKEL (reference sequence). The CDR3 sequence: CASSQGPKRDYEQYF. The DNA of the CDR3 is TGTGCCAGCAGCCAAGGACCAAAACGGGATTACGAGCAGTACTTC.

This clonotype was seen repeatedly, ten times or more. J is TRBJ2-7 and V is TRBV14; 7 bases align to TRBD2. The V and J ends lost 4 bases and 2 bases, in that order; junction bases with no gene match: 8. The germline gives CDR1 SGHDN, CDR2 FVKESK. The CDR3 is made up of 15 amino acids. The CDR3 is CASSPRAGVPYEQYF. CDR3 in DNA: TGTGCCAGCAGCCCTCGGGCGGGAGTCCCCTACGAGCAGTACTTC.

This clonotype was picked up many times. V usage is TRBV10-3 and J usage is TRBJ2-3; D not certain. The germline V gene encodes CDR1 ENHRY and CDR2 SYGVKD. This CDR3 region has 13 residues. V was cut by 2 bases and J by 6 bases, with 9 bases left in between. CDR3 in amino acids: CAISEVVSDTQYF. In nucleotides, the CDR3 is TGTGCCATCAGTGAGGTTGTTTCGGATACGCAGTATTTT.

The J gene is TRBJ1-2, the V gene TRBV5-1; TRBD1 agrees at 10 bases. The CDR3 sequence is 14 residues long. The V segment lost 3 bases and the J segment 6 bases; nucleotides outside the gene matches: 5. Germline assignment: CDR1 SGHRS and CDR2 YFSETQ. CDR3 nucleotides: TGCGCCAGCAGCTCTAAAGGACAGGGGGATGGCTACACCTTC. Translating it yields CASSSKGQGDGYTF.

This clonotype was recorded many times. This chain uses TRBV24-1 with TRBJ2-5; D possibly corresponds to TRBD1 (6 bases). V lost 7 bases and J lost 5, with 13 bases in between. CDR3 length: 13 residues. CDR1 and CDR2 from the germline V gene are KGHDR and SFDVKD. For the CDR3, the DNA is TGTGCCACCAGCCAGGGGATAATGGAGACCCAGTACTTC. Amino acids: CATSQGIMETQYF.

The V gene is TRBV5-1, the J gene TRBJ2-7, with 12 bases aligning to TRBD1. There are 13 residues in the CDR3. The junction had 5 bases not matched to a gene; V was cut back by 7 bases and J by 6 bases. Germline loops: CDR1 SGHRS, CDR2 YFSETQ. Here the CDR3 DNA reads TGCGCCAGCTGGGGGACAGGGGGCATCGAGCAGTACTTC. Residues: CASWGTGGIEQYF.

This clonotype was detected many times. This could be a read error, since a much larger clone is one nucleotide away. The V and J genes are TRBV9 and TRBJ1-5; D gene unclear. CDR3 size: 12 residues. Germline CDR1 is SGDLS and CDR2 is YYNGEE. V gave up 7 bases and J gave up 1 base, with 6 bases separating them. Written as DNA, the CDR3 is TGTGCCAGCGGGGAGAGCAATCAGCCCCAGCATTTT. This codes for CASGESNQPQHF.

Regarding this clonotype: Relative to the germline gene, one junction end is altered; a read error may explain this. The CDR3 reads CAWRAGHYGCTF. In nucleotides, the CDR3 is TGTGCCTGGAGGGCCGGCCACTATGGCTGCACCTTC. This chain connects TRBV30 to TRBJ1-2, with D unresolved. Germline-derived CDR1 and CDR2 are GTSNPN and SVGIG (reference sequence). This CDR3 has 12 amino acids.

V usage is TRBV25-1 and J usage is TRBJ1-1, with TRBD1 matching 7 bases. The junction had 5 bases not matched to a gene; V was cut back by 3 bases and J by 1 base. This CDR3 comprises 15 residues. CDR1 is MGHDK and CDR2 is SYGVNS in the germline V gene. CDR3 DNA: TGTGCCAGCAGTGACACCGGGACAGCGAACACTGAAGCTTTCTTT. This translates into CASSDTGTANTEAFF.

This clonotype was seen at least ten times. The chain uses TRBV2 and TRBJ2-5, with 8 bases matching TRBD2. V lost 8 bases, J lost 0 bases, and 2 bases stayed unmatched. The CDR3 runs 13 residues. The V gene's germline CDR1 is SNHLY and CDR2 FYNNEI. The CDR3 loop is CASYSGNQETQYF. DNA of the CDR3: TGTGCCAGCTATAGCGGGAACCAAGAGACCCAGTACTTC.

This clonotype was seen many times. The CDR3 loop is CASSLVSGGPYTGELFF. The DNA for the CDR3 is TGTGCCAGCAGCTTAGTTAGCGGCGGACCCTACACCGGGGAGCTGTTTTTT. The rearrangement joins TRBV7-3 to TRBJ2-2, with a weak D call TRBD2 (6 bases). The CDR3 has 17 amino acids. Between the trimmed V and J ends, which lost 2 bases and 3 bases, there was a span of 16 bases. Germline V gene lookup returns CDR1 SGHTA and CDR2 FQGTGA.

Worth noting for this clonotype: One end of the junction does not line up with germline, which may come from a read error. The gene calls are TRBV7-9 and TRBJ1-5, with 7 bases lining up with TRBD1. The germline V gene encodes CDR1 SEHNR and CDR2 FQNEAQ (reference sequence). The CDR3 is 17 residues long. CDR3 coding DNA: TGCGCCAGCAGCCCCAAAGTCAGGGGGGCGCAAATTTTGCCCCAGCATTTT. Encoded protein: CASSPKVRGAQILPQHF. Drawing the rest from reference TRBV7-9 and TRBJ1-5, the complete variable domain is DTGVSQNPRHKITKRGQNVTFRCDPISEHNRLYWYRQTLGQGPEFLTYFQNEAQLEKSRLLSDRFSAERPKGSFSTLEIQRTEQGDSAMYLCASSPKVRGAQILPQHFGDGTRLSIL.

This rearrangement joins TRBV7-9 to TRBJ1-6; TRBD1 matches at 9 bases. Germline V lookup: CDR1 SEHNR, CDR2 FQNEAQ (reference sequence). The junction had 8 bases not matched to a gene; V was cut back by 6 bases and J by 14 bases. The CDR3 is made up of 13 amino acids. In DNA, the CDR3 is TGTGCCAGCAGAGGGGGACAGGGAGCGACCCTCCACTTT. Protein: CASRGGQGATLHF.

This chain joins TRBV2 and TRBJ2-2; the match to TRBD1 covers 8 bases. Unmatched junction bases numbered 7, after V lost 6 bases and J lost 1 base. The CDR3 runs to 16 residues. In germline, CDR1 is SNHLY, CDR2 FYNNEI. The CDR3 nucleotides read TGTGCCAGCAGCGCCCTCGGGACAGGGAACACCGGGGAGCTGTTTTTT. It encodes CASSALGTGNTGELFF.

V usage is TRBV19 and J usage is TRBJ1-1; D not resolved. The ends were cut back, 1 base at V and 6 bases at J, with 18 bases in the middle. The CDR3 has 16 amino acids. CDR1 and CDR2 (germline): LNHDA, SQIVND (reference sequence). In nucleotides, the CDR3 is TGTGCCAGTAGTATAGCTCGCGGGCGGGGTGTCGCTGAAGCTTTCTTT. Its protein product is CASSIARGRGVAEAFF.

There are a few counts of this clonotype. DNA for the CDR3: TGCAGTGCACACAGGGATTTAGCCTACGAGCAGTACTTC. Amino acids: CSAHRDLAYEQYF. The V and J genes are TRBV20-1 and TRBJ2-7, with a weak D call TRBD1 (6 bases). Germline assignment: CDR1 DFQATT and CDR2 SNEGSKA (reference sequence). V was clipped by 6 bases and J by 2 bases, with 14 bases between them. The CDR3 is 13 residues long.

In this sample, this clonotype turned up a few times. The rearrangement joins TRBV29-1 to TRBJ1-6, with a weak D call TRBD1 (6 bases). V shed 4 bases and J shed 7 bases, with 14 bases lying between them. CDR1 and CDR2 from the germline V gene are SQVTM and ANQGSEA. This CDR3 is built from 14 residues. DNA of the CDR3: TGCAGCGTTGGGGCAGGGGCCTTCAATTCACCCCTCCACTTT. Translating it yields CSVGAGAFNSPLHF.

In regard to this clonotype: A much larger clone lies a single base off, so this may be a read error. V and J are TRBV5-1 and TRBJ2-7, with 7 nucleotides matching TRBD2. The CDR3 length is 14 residues. Unmatched junction bases numbered 9, after V lost 4 bases and J lost 5 bases. In germline, CDR1 is SGHRS, CDR2 YFSETQ. The CDR3 loop is CASSRDGGINEQYF. Written as DNA, the CDR3 is TGCGCCAGCAGCAGAGACGGGGGGATCAACGAGCAGTACTTC.